This T cell receptor beta chain came from a study of T cell responses to AZD1222 COVID-19 vaccine (dated by TCRdb to about 2021). About the investigation overall: AZD1222 recipients given second doses at about 4 weeks or at about 12 weeks were pooled, since spike-specific TCR depth and breadth were not found to differ between the two schedules. TCR sequencing was performed for more than 230 trial participants, of whom about 200 were given two doses of AZD1222 and about 25 were given two doses of MenACWY control vaccine. Enrollment into the trials was organized by age into subgroups of 18-55, 56-69 and 70-plus years, and those subgroups contained 148, 28 and 57 TCR-sequenced participants, respectively. Here is what the overall study found, with its caveats: Reportedly, almost half of the unique spike-specific TCRs recognized epitopes lying outside the regions that are mutated in the B.1.351 and B.1.1.7 variants. In the small 56-69-year group, the increase in depth fell short of significance, most likely because of low power. Because no day 14 peak-response samples were available, the repertoires could be characterized only after the peak T cell response. Spike-specific TCR breadth and depth rose significantly after two AZD1222 doses compared with day 0 and with MenACWY recipients. Only five to seven AZD1222 recipients were SARS-CoV-2 seropositive at baseline, limiting conclusions about previously exposed vaccinees. The whole spike protein was spanned by vaccine-associated CD4 TCRs, and dominant responses were seen in regions 160-218 and 743-854. Participants were mostly white British and included more females than males, and it was suggested by the authors that clonal diversity may have been underestimated.

Comments on this clone: Its antigen is unknown. No much larger clonotype is one base removed from it; base qualities were not supplied.

According to the study, the label for this sample's time point signals: baseline before first vaccination. The vaccinee samples were drawn from two UK trials, COV001 and COV002, one of which was a single-blind randomized controlled phase 2/3 trial testing AZD1222 (ChAdOx1 nCoV-19) in healthy adults. Trial participant PBMC samples were collected at day 0 and day 28 after the second dose for TCRbeta chain sequencing. The CDR3 regions of human TCRbeta chains were analyzed by immunosequencing. Turning to the authors' computational methods: TCRs in the repertoires were compared against a reference library of SARS-CoV-2-specific TCRs that had been generated with the MIRA antigen-specificity platform. Breadth was defined as the fraction of unique TCRs that were SARS-CoV-2-associated. Depth was defined as the fraction of total T cells that were SARS-CoV-2-associated. Using the MIRA data, each spike-specific TCR was assigned both to the spike region to which the TCR was reactive and to a CD4 or CD8 class. Log10-transformed breadth and depth values were compared by one-way ANOVA with Sidak's multiple comparisons tests. TCRdb re-hosts the immuneACCESS table, in-frame sequences only. Its copies lack some clones; in the studies checked, an unresolved V gene accounts for under half of them, and the cause for the rest is not known. Clonal size and the V and J genes are those of that table, whereas D and trimming came from the DNA. The sample yields roughly 100,000 clones; about 90% were counted once. Jointly, the top ten make up 16% of the sample.

Specimen: peripheral blood, collected on day 0 of AZD1222 vaccination. This receptor was obtained from an adult in good health.

The CDR3 is CASSQDSLLVGMNTDTQYF. The DNA sequence is as follows: TGTGCCAGCAGCCAAGATTCCCTTTTAGTGGGAATGAACACAGATACGCAGTATTTT. The sequence joins TRBV4-2 to TRBJ2-3, with no confident D gene call. According to the germline V gene, CDR1 reads LGHNA and CDR2 reads YNFKEQ. The CDR3 starts with the cysteine, ends with the phenylalanine, and has 19 residues. Only CDR3 DNA is held: 57 bases, read in frame from base 1. V was cut back by 0 bases and J by 2 bases, leaving a gap of 21 bases between them.